This TCR beta chain appears in the sequencing data of a study of T-cell reconstitution after alpha-beta-depleted transplantation in children. Study results and caveats: From newly produced T cells came most of the T-cell counts and diversity one year after transplant. At around two months after transplant, the alpha-beta T cells were reportedly derived from several hundred expanded clones that came from non-depleted graft cells. Surviving recipient T cells and thymic progenitors accounted for the high day-60 TCRbeta diversity observed in some patients.

The TCRbeta library was prepared with unique molecular identifiers. Via MiXCR, TCRdb re-called the PCR reads, giving one row per CDR3 protein. This table holds approximately 400,000 distinct CDR3 sequences, around 16% found once. CDR3 length: 17 amino acids. Germline assignment: CDR1 SGHVS and CDR2 FNYEAQ. V shed 3 bases, J shed 7 bases, and the junction held 12 bases outside the gene matches. In this sample, this clonotype turned up a few times. Its specificity is not known. The receptor comes from a boy in the first two years of life who had a stem cell transplant for Wiskott-Aldrich syndrome, so the T cells may come from the graft donor. Specimen: PBMCs, mostly from graft donor cells, collected 360 days after TCRalphabeta/CD19-depleted stem cell transplant. J is TRBJ1-6 and V is TRBV7-6; 7 bases are shared with TRBD1. Here the CDR3 DNA reads TGTGCCAGCAGCTTGAGGGCAACAGGGGAAAGGAATTCACCCCTCCACTTT. Translating it yields CASSLRATGERNSPLHF. The full variable domain, rest sourced from reference TRBV7-6 and TRBJ1-6, is GAGVSQSPRYKVTKRGQDVALRCDPISGHVSLYWYRQALGQGPEFLTYFNYEAQQDKSGLPNDRFSAERPEGSISTLTIQRTEQRDSAMYRCASSLRATGERNSPLHFGNGTRLTVT.